This T cell receptor (beta chain) was captured in a study of CD8 T cells in Susac syndrome (dated by TCRdb to 2018 to 2020). About the investigation overall: Among the sequenced Susac syndrome patients, 5 or 6 had clinically active disease and eight were in clinical remission. The study used repertoire sequencing to test whether antigen drove CD8+ T cell activation and differentiation in Susac syndrome. At blood withdrawal, Susac syndrome patients were either therapy-naive, taking corticosteroids (in some cases with IVIg as well), or taking IVIg alone. The paper as a whole reports these results and caveats: No clonal expansion was detected in the CD4+ T cell repertoire of Susac syndrome patients. The TCR sequencing and HLA analysis was acknowledged to have included a relatively small number of individuals.

RNA was extracted using the RNeasy kit, and roughly 0.45 to 1 microgram was reverse transcribed with random hexamers. The immunoSEQ multiplex PCR assay, which covers 54 Vbeta and 13 Jbeta segments, was used to amplify TCR beta CDR3 regions. PCR amplification bias was corrected by using a synthetic template baseline for primer optimization and computational correction. The paper's data handling went like this. Reads were annotated to V, D and J genes per IMGT and analyzed with immunoSEQ Analyzer, keeping only productive sequences. Clonality was calculated as one minus the Shannon entropy normalized by log2 of the number of productive unique sequences. For each patient and control, public and private clones were evaluated within the 100 most prevalent clones. Susac-specific clones were defined as absent from healthy and MS cohorts, 850 to 1,300 published viral clones and other ImmuneACCESS disease sequences. TCRdb redid the processing of the public reads, applying fastp at Q25 and MiXCR, and retained in-frame beta chains. Records with the same CDR3 protein are collapsed into one entry carrying the most frequent genes and DNA. TCRdb's processing, not the authors', yielded these V and J calls. The sample includes 170,000 or so distinct CDR3 sequences, with about 94% observed a single time. 0.099% of the sample is held by the ten biggest clonotypes.

High-throughput TCR beta sequencing profiled peripheral blood CD8+ and CD4+ T cells from healthy donors, Susac syndrome patients and multiple sclerosis patients. The Susac syndrome patients fulfilled recently defined diagnostic criteria for either definite or probable disease. Bulk CD8+ and CD4+ T cells were purified magnetically by negative isolation, whereas CD8+ TEMRA cells were enriched by FACS. Blood was collected in EDTA tubes and processed within 24 hours, with PBMCs isolated through density gradient centrifugation. PBMCs intended for TCR sequencing were frozen in liquid nitrogen and were later thawed in a 37 degrees C water bath. Purity of sorted or isolated CD4+, CD8+ and CD8+ TEMRA cells was at least 90%. The V and J ends are trimmed by 8 bases and 7 bases, leaving 18 bases between them. The CDR3 spans 13 residues, from the cysteine through the phenylalanine. Left in the record is the CDR3 DNA by itself, 39 bases read in frame from the first base. The germline V gene (reference sequence) sets CDR1 to DFQATT and CDR2 to SNEGSKA.

Comment on this clonotype: What this receptor recognizes is not known. The input lacks base qualities; no much larger clone sits a single base away.

This clonotype originated in a human donor with Susac syndrome. The sample consisted of CD4+ T cells from PBMCs. This sequence uses TRBV20-1 and TRBJ2-4; TRBD2 is a possible D gene, resting on 6 matching bases. The sequenced DNA is TGCAGTACATTGCGGGACGTCGGGAACATTCAGTACTTC. Its product reads: CSTLRDVGNIQYF.